The rows below give T cell receptor beta chains drawn from one sample of a study of blood T cell repertoires in COVID-19. Sequenced by immunoSEQ multiplex PCR; TCRdb stores in-frame clones only, minus some. The sample carries some 250,000 clones, roughly four fifths recorded once. Sequencing was performed on peripheral blood. The receptor set was obtained from a man aged 25-40 years who had recovered from COVID-19. The CDR3 runs from the conserved cysteine through the conserved F or W. The order of the fields is V gene, J gene, D gene, clone size, CDR3 protein, CDR3 DNA. A D gene is named only where the DNA matches it firmly. The size entry is marked missing in some rows and otherwise reads once, few, many or a size class.

v_call: TRBV6-5
j_call: TRBJ1-4
d_call: TRBD1
clone_size: .
cdr3_aa: CASRQGHSNEKLFF
cdr3_nt: TGTGCCAGCAGACAGGGGCACAGTAATGAAAAACTGTTTTTT

v_call: TRBV2
j_call: TRBJ2-5
d_call: .
clone_size: .
cdr3_aa: CASSVVGLAQETQYF
cdr3_nt: TGTGCCAGCAGTGTGGTGGGCCTAGCCCAAGAGACCCAGTACTTC

v_call: TRBV6-6
j_call: TRBJ1-4
d_call: TRBD1
clone_size: .
cdr3_aa: CASSRDRDVNEKLFF
cdr3_nt: TGTGCCAGCAGCCGCGACAGGGACGTTAATGAAAAACTGTTTTTT

v_call: TRBV19
j_call: TRBJ1-4
d_call: TRBD1
clone_size: few
cdr3_aa: CASSLPAGTGATNEKLFF
cdr3_nt: TGTGCCAGTAGTCTACCGGCAGGGACAGGGGCAACTAATGAAAAACTGTTTTTT

v_call: TRBV29-1
j_call: TRBJ1-1
d_call: .
clone_size: .
cdr3_aa: CSVVPIEDTEAFF
cdr3_nt: TGCAGCGTTGTTCCCATCGAGGACACTGAAGCTTTCTTT

v_call: TRBV5-1
j_call: TRBJ1-2
d_call: .
clone_size: .
cdr3_aa: CASSLEPARGYGYTF
cdr3_nt: TGCGCCAGCAGCTTGGAACCAGCACGGGGGTATGGCTACACCTTC

v_call: TRBV9
j_call: TRBJ2-2
d_call: TRBD1
clone_size: .
cdr3_aa: CASSGNRGRTGELFF
cdr3_nt: TGTGCCAGCAGCGGAAACAGGGGGCGCACCGGGGAGCTGTTTTTT

v_call: TRBV6-2/TRBV6-3
j_call: TRBJ1-5
d_call: .
clone_size: few
cdr3_aa: CASSYGRATGQPQHF
cdr3_nt: TGTGCCAGCAGTTATGGGAGGGCCACGGGACAGCCCCAGCATTTT

v_call: TRBV10-3
j_call: TRBJ2-2
d_call: .
clone_size: few
cdr3_aa: CAISDRPLKELFF
cdr3_nt: TGTGCCATCAGTGACAGGCCTCTCAAGGAGCTGTTTTTT

v_call: TRBV5-6
j_call: TRBJ1-1
d_call: TRBD1
clone_size: .
cdr3_aa: CASRYTGGDAFF
cdr3_nt: TGTGCCAGCAGGTACACAGGGGGCGACGCTTTCTTT

v_call: TRBV9
j_call: TRBJ2-7
d_call: TRBD1
clone_size: .
cdr3_aa: CASSVDPGTGSYEQYF
cdr3_nt: TGTGCCAGCAGCGTGGACCCCGGGACAGGGAGCTACGAGCAGTACTTC

v_call: TRBV5-1
j_call: TRBJ1-1
d_call: .
clone_size: .
cdr3_aa: CASSLVRGLSEAFF
cdr3_nt: TGCGCCAGCAGCTTGGTCAGGGGATTGTCTGAAGCTTTCTTT

v_call: TRBV12-3/TRBV12-4
j_call: TRBJ1-3
d_call: .
clone_size: .
cdr3_aa: CASIINSDTIYF
cdr3_nt: TGTGCCAGCATCATTAATTCGGACACCATATATTTT

v_call: TRBV9
j_call: TRBJ2-1
d_call: TRBD1
clone_size: .
cdr3_aa: CASSGPGTGVEQFF
cdr3_nt: TGTGCCAGCAGCGGACCCGGGACAGGGGTAGAGCAGTTCTTC

v_call: TRBV7-2
j_call: TRBJ1-1
d_call: .
clone_size: .
cdr3_aa: CASSPQRVTDTEAFF
cdr3_nt: TGTGCCAGCAGCCCTCAGAGGGTTACTGACACTGAAGCTTTCTTT

v_call: TRBV2
j_call: TRBJ2-3
d_call: .
clone_size: once
cdr3_aa: CASNDRPGDTQYF
cdr3_nt: TGTGCCAGCAACGACCGACCGGGGGATACGCAGTATTTT

v_call: TRBV10-3
j_call: TRBJ2-7
d_call: .
clone_size: .
cdr3_aa: CATSRDKSYEQYF
cdr3_nt: TGTGCCACCAGCCGGGACAAATCCTACGAGCAGTACTTC

v_call: TRBV3-1/TRBV3-2
j_call: TRBJ2-5
d_call: TRBD2
clone_size: .
cdr3_aa: CASSRGGPETQYF
cdr3_nt: TGTGCCAGCAGCCGGGGGGGACCAGAGACCCAGTACTTC

v_call: TRBV10-2
j_call: TRBJ1-1
d_call: .
clone_size: .
cdr3_aa: CASRSAGWPEAFF
cdr3_nt: TGCGCCAGCAGGTCAGCGGGATGGCCTGAAGCTTTCTTT

v_call: TRBV5-4
j_call: TRBJ1-4
d_call: TRBD1
clone_size: .
cdr3_aa: CASSPDRDNEKLFF
cdr3_nt: TGTGCCAGCAGCCCGGACAGGGATAATGAAAAACTGTTTTTT

v_call: TRBV5-1
j_call: TRBJ2-5
d_call: .
clone_size: .
cdr3_aa: CASSLVGGSQETQYF
cdr3_nt: TGCGCCAGCAGCTTGGTGGGGGGTAGCCAAGAGACCCAGTACTTC

v_call: TRBV7-9
j_call: TRBJ2-7
d_call: .
clone_size: .
cdr3_aa: CASEAGGYEQYF
cdr3_nt: TGTGCCAGCGAGGCCGGGGGCTACGAGCAGTACTTC

v_call: TRBV6-5
j_call: TRBJ1-3
d_call: .
clone_size: .
cdr3_aa: CASRLTPYSGNTIYF
cdr3_nt: TGTGCCAGCAGATTGACACCTTACTCTGGAAACACCATATATTTT

v_call: TRBV3-1/TRBV3-2
j_call: TRBJ2-7
d_call: .
clone_size: .
cdr3_aa: CASSQGGGWGREQYF
cdr3_nt: TGTGCCAGCAGCCAAGGGGGCGGTTGGGGTCGGGAGCAGTACTTC

v_call: TRBV2
j_call: TRBJ1-5
d_call: .
clone_size: .
cdr3_aa: CASSVRGVRQPQHF
cdr3_nt: TGTGCCAGCAGTGTTCGGGGGGTACGACAGCCCCAGCATTTT

v_call: TRBV10-1
j_call: TRBJ2-3
d_call: .
clone_size: .
cdr3_aa: CASSESPEDGTDTQYF
cdr3_nt: TGCGCCAGCAGTGAGTCTCCGGAGGACGGTACAGATACGCAGTATTTT

v_call: TRBV4-1
j_call: TRBJ2-7
d_call: TRBD2
clone_size: .
cdr3_aa: CASSQGLAVSYEQYF
cdr3_nt: TGCGCCAGCAGCCAAGGACTAGCGGTCTCCTACGAGCAGTACTTC

v_call: TRBV6-6
j_call: TRBJ1-1
d_call: TRBD1
clone_size: .
cdr3_aa: CASSRGQGGEAFF
cdr3_nt: TGTGCCAGCAGTAGAGGACAGGGAGGTGAAGCTTTCTTT

v_call: TRBV7-9
j_call: TRBJ1-3
d_call: TRBD1
clone_size: .
cdr3_aa: CASSLGTTGSSGNTIYF
cdr3_nt: TGTGCCAGCAGCTTAGGAACGACAGGGAGCTCTGGAAACACCATATATTTT

v_call: TRBV10-3
j_call: TRBJ2-7
d_call: .
clone_size: .
cdr3_aa: CAISGTPNYEQYF
cdr3_nt: TGTGCCATCAGTGGGACACCGAACTACGAGCAGTACTTC

v_call: TRBV5-1
j_call: TRBJ1-2
d_call: .
clone_size: .
cdr3_aa: CASSDVGNYGYTF
cdr3_nt: TGCGCCAGCAGTGATGTCGGGAACTATGGCTACACCTTC

v_call: TRBV27
j_call: TRBJ2-2
d_call: TRBD1
clone_size: once
cdr3_aa: CASSGTGTTTGELFF
cdr3_nt: TGTGCCAGCAGTGGGACAGGGACGACCACCGGGGAGCTGTTTTTT

v_call: TRBV19
j_call: TRBJ2-3
d_call: .
clone_size: .
cdr3_aa: CASSISQGRSDTQYF
cdr3_nt: TGTGCCAGTAGTATATCCCAGGGTCGGTCAGATACGCAGTATTTT

v_call: TRBV5-1
j_call: TRBJ2-2
d_call: .
clone_size: .
cdr3_aa: CASSLAGTVTGELFF
cdr3_nt: TGCGCCAGCAGCTTGGCCGGGACTGTCACCGGGGAGCTGTTTTTT

v_call: TRBV3-1/TRBV3-2
j_call: TRBJ2-1
d_call: TRBD2
clone_size: few
cdr3_aa: CASSPGGSYNEQFF
cdr3_nt: TGTGCCAGCAGCCCGGGGGGAAGCTACAATGAGCAGTTCTTC

v_call: TRBV19
j_call: TRBJ2-4
d_call: TRBD1
clone_size: .
cdr3_aa: CASSMVRGQGNIQYF
cdr3_nt: TGTGCCAGTAGTATGGTCAGGGGGCAGGGAAACATTCAGTACTTC

v_call: TRBV6-1
j_call: TRBJ1-6
d_call: .
clone_size: few
cdr3_aa: CASSKDRRAYNSPLHF
cdr3_nt: TGTGCCAGCAGTAAAGACAGGCGCGCCTATAATTCACCCCTCCACTTT

v_call: TRBV5-1
j_call: TRBJ1-3
d_call: TRBD1
clone_size: .
cdr3_aa: CASSWDRAHGNTIYF
cdr3_nt: TGCGCCAGCAGTTGGGACAGGGCGCATGGAAACACCATATATTTT

v_call: TRBV11-2
j_call: TRBJ2-3
d_call: .
clone_size: .
cdr3_aa: CASRSVTDTQYF
cdr3_nt: TGTGCCAGCAGATCCGTCACAGATACGCAGTATTTT

v_call: TRBV28
j_call: TRBJ1-1
d_call: TRBD1
clone_size: .
cdr3_aa: CASSLGGTGGDTEAFF
cdr3_nt: TGTGCCAGCAGTTTAGGGGGGACAGGGGGTGACACTGAAGCTTTCTTT

v_call: TRBV10-3
j_call: TRBJ1-6
d_call: TRBD1
clone_size: few
cdr3_aa: CATGQTNSPLHF
cdr3_nt: TGTGCCACGGGACAGACAAATTCACCCCTCCACTTT

v_call: TRBV18
j_call: TRBJ1-1
d_call: .
clone_size: .
cdr3_aa: CASSPEAGQRTWAFF
cdr3_nt: TGTGCCAGCTCACCCGAGGCTGGTCAGCGGACCTGGGCTTTCTTT

v_call: TRBV10-3
j_call: TRBJ2-6
d_call: .
clone_size: .
cdr3_aa: CAISAQAGSSGANVLTF
cdr3_nt: TGTGCCATCAGTGCCCAAGCAGGGTCCTCAGGGGCCAACGTCCTGACTTTC

v_call: TRBV19
j_call: TRBJ2-3
d_call: TRBD1
clone_size: .
cdr3_aa: CASRGTTGATDTQYF
cdr3_nt: TGTGCCAGTAGGGGGACCACAGGGGCGACAGATACGCAGTATTTT

v_call: TRBV3-1/TRBV3-2
j_call: TRBJ2-2
d_call: TRBD2
clone_size: .
cdr3_aa: CASSQAAGGSVGELFF
cdr3_nt: TGTGCCAGCAGCCAAGCCGCGGGGGGTTCGGTCGGGGAGCTGTTTTTT

v_call: TRBV3-1/TRBV3-2
j_call: TRBJ1-4
d_call: TRBD1
clone_size: .
cdr3_aa: CASSLGAGGNEKLFF
cdr3_nt: TGTGCCAGCAGCCTCGGGGCAGGGGGCAACGAAAAACTGTTTTTT

v_call: TRBV7-9
j_call: TRBJ1-1
d_call: TRBD1
clone_size: few
cdr3_aa: CASSLETGSSEAFF
cdr3_nt: TGTGCCAGCAGCTTAGAGACAGGGTCGTCTGAAGCTTTCTTT

v_call: TRBV11-3
j_call: TRBJ2-2
d_call: TRBD2
clone_size: once
cdr3_aa: CASSVTGGPGELFF
cdr3_nt: TGTGCCAGCAGCGTAACGGGGGGGCCCGGGGAGCTGTTTTTT

v_call: TRBV7-9
j_call: TRBJ1-4
d_call: TRBD1
clone_size: .
cdr3_aa: CASSSGQASNEKLFF
cdr3_nt: TGTGCCAGCAGCTCCGGACAGGCCAGTAATGAAAAACTGTTTTTT

v_call: TRBV2
j_call: TRBJ1-1
d_call: .
clone_size: .
cdr3_aa: CASILENISPGNTEAFF
cdr3_nt: TGTGCCAGCATCCTCGAGAACATCTCCCCGGGGAACACTGAAGCTTTCTTT

v_call: TRBV5-1
j_call: TRBJ2-1
d_call: TRBD2
clone_size: .
cdr3_aa: CASSSLAGGLNEQFF
cdr3_nt: TGCGCCAGCAGCTCACTAGCGGGAGGCCTCAATGAGCAGTTCTTC

v_call: TRBV2
j_call: TRBJ2-3
d_call: .
clone_size: .
cdr3_aa: CASSKTMTGLTDTQYF
cdr3_nt: TGTGCCAGCAGTAAGACAATGACAGGTCTCACAGATACGCAGTATTTT

v_call: TRBV7-2
j_call: TRBJ1-1
d_call: TRBD1
clone_size: .
cdr3_aa: CASSLPEQGVGEAEAFF
cdr3_nt: TGTGCCAGCAGCCTCCCAGAACAGGGGGTTGGAGAGGCTGAAGCTTTCTTT

v_call: TRBV6-5
j_call: TRBJ1-1
d_call: .
clone_size: .
cdr3_aa: CASSYSIPDEAFF
cdr3_nt: TGTGCCAGCAGTTACTCTATCCCAGATGAAGCTTTCTTT

v_call: TRBV5-1
j_call: TRBJ1-3
d_call: .
clone_size: .
cdr3_aa: CASRSTAAISGNTIYF
cdr3_nt: TGCGCCAGCAGGAGCACAGCCGCCATCTCTGGAAACACCATATATTTT

v_call: TRBV7-8
j_call: TRBJ2-7
d_call: TRBD1
clone_size: .
cdr3_aa: CASRHTGTGVDYEQYF
cdr3_nt: TGTGCCAGCAGACACACCGGGACAGGGGTCGACTACGAGCAGTACTTC

v_call: TRBV9
j_call: TRBJ1-1
d_call: TRBD1
clone_size: .
cdr3_aa: CASSVTQGEYSEAFF
cdr3_nt: TGTGCCAGCAGCGTCACGCAGGGGGAATACTCTGAAGCTTTCTTT

v_call: TRBV6-1
j_call: TRBJ1-2
d_call: .
clone_size: .
cdr3_aa: CASSEAPGFYGYTF
cdr3_nt: TGTGCCAGCAGTGAAGCACCGGGGTTCTATGGCTACACCTTC